The 21 T cell receptor beta chains given below trace back to one sample, sequenced in a study of cytomegalovirus exposure and HLA in healthy donors. Both 60 Vbeta primers and 13 Jbeta primers went into the PCR. Some clones are missing from TCRdb's copy, which holds only in-frame ones; the method was immunoSEQ multiplex PCR. The table records around 200,000 clones, just under 75% of them present only once. The material sequenced was PBMCs. The receptor source for this set is a man aged 25-40 years in good health and CMV-seropositive.

The V call is TRBV4-2, the J call TRBJ2-1; TRBD2 matches at 11 bases. The V gene end was trimmed by 4 bases and the J gene end by 6 bases; junction bases not matched to a gene: 8. The length of the CDR3 is 16 residues. Germline CDR1 is LGHNA and CDR2 is YNFKEQ. The CDR3 DNA follows: TGTGCCAGCAGCCGCTCTACTAGCGGGGGTTTCAATGAGCAGTTCTTC. Its protein is CASSRSTSGGFNEQFF.

This chain uses TRBV27 with TRBJ1-6; D is undetermined. From germline, CDR1 is MNHEY and CDR2 SMNVEV (reference sequence). The CDR3 consists of 12 residues. V lost 2 bases and J 8 bases, leaving 4 bases between the germline ends. CDR3 DNA sequence: TGTGCCAGCAGTTTACCTTATTCACCCCTCCACTTT. It specifies CASSLPYSPLHF.

V and J are TRBV2 and TRBJ2-1; 11 positions agree with TRBD2. CDR1 is SNHLY, CDR2 FYNNEI, per germline. There are 15 residues in the CDR3. V was pared by 6 bases and J by 4 bases, with 5 bases of the junction left unmatched. CDR3 coding DNA: TGTGCCAGCAGCTCCGGGACTAGCGGTTACAATGAGCAGTTCTTC. Translated, it gives CASSSGTSGYNEQFF.

The gene calls are TRBV5-1 and TRBJ2-7; 10 nucleotides align to TRBD2. Germline-derived CDR1 and CDR2 are SGHRS and YFSETQ. This CDR3 has 15 amino acids. V lost 4 bases, J lost 5 bases, and 9 bases stayed unmatched. The CDR3 region has the DNA TGCGCCAGCAGCCCTGGATCTAGCGGGAGTAACGAGCAGTACTTC. It is translated as CASSPGSSGSNEQYF.

The chain combines TRBV5-4 with TRBJ1-2; 9 bases map to TRBD1. The trim removed 4 bases at V and 5 bases at J, leaving 12 bases unmatched. The CDR3 runs 16 residues. From germline, CDR1 is SGHNT and CDR2 YYREEE (reference sequence). In DNA, the CDR3 is TGTGCCAGCAGCCCGGGACAGGGTAGGGAAAATTATGGCTACACCTTC. Translating gives CASSPGQGRENYGYTF. Drawing the rest from reference TRBV5-4 and TRBJ1-2, the complete variable domain is ETGVTQSPTHLIKTRGQQVTLRCSSQSGHNTVSWYQQALGQGPQFIFQYYREEENGRGNFPPRFSGLQFPNYSSELNVNALELDDSALYLCASSPGQGRENYGYTFGSGTRLTVV.

This chain connects TRBV6-8 to TRBJ2-3; no definite D call. The CDR3 has 17 residues. In germline, CDR1 is MNHGY, CDR2 SAAAGT. Trimming left V 0 bases short and J 7 bases short, with 20 bases between. The CDR3 loop reads CASSYSLSVDLRYTQYF. CDR3 in DNA: TGTGCCAGCAGTTACTCCTTATCAGTGGATTTGAGGTATACGCAGTATTTT.

The chain uses TRBV14 and TRBJ1-1; 7 positions agree with TRBD1. The CDR3 runs to 16 residues. Germline CDR1 and CDR2: SGHDN and FVKESK. Trimming at V came to 1 base and at J to 0 bases, leaving 5 bases not matched to a gene. The CDR3 DNA sequence: TGTGCCAGCAGCCAAGTCCCACAGGGGATGAACACTGAAGCTTTCTTT. It codes for CASSQVPQGMNTEAFF.

The genes are TRBV2 and TRBJ2-7, with a weak D call TRBD1 (6 bases). The V and J ends lost 7 bases and 6 bases respectively, with 19 bases between them. Germline CDR1 and CDR2: SNHLY and FYNNEI. The CDR3 runs to 14 residues. Here the CDR3 reads CASTIGGRGIEQYF. The CDR3 nucleotides read TGTGCCAGCACCATTGGAGGCAGGGGCATCGAGCAGTACTTC.

V gene TRBV4-3 combines with J gene TRBJ1-5; D is unresolved. The germline CDR1 and CDR2 sequences are LGHNA and YSLEER. V shed 0 bases and J shed 0 bases, with 6 bases lying between them. This CDR3 has 15 residues. In DNA form, the CDR3 reads TGCGCCAGCAGCCAAGACGGCGGTAGCAATCAGCCCCAGCATTTT. Its translation: CASSQDGGSNQPQHF.

The chain is built from TRBV10-1 and TRBJ2-7, with 7 positions matching TRBD1. This CDR3 has 14 residues. J lost 2 bases, V lost 8 bases, and 9 bases had no gene match. The germline V gene encodes CDR1 WNHNN and CDR2 SYGVQD (reference sequence). The CDR3 reads CASGPRDRAYEQYF. CDR3 nucleotides: TGCGCCAGCGGACCACGGGACAGAGCCTACGAGCAGTACTTC.

V gene TRBV6-1 combines with J gene TRBJ2-5, with D perhaps TRBD2 (6 bases). Trimming left V 1 base short and J 5 bases short, with 8 bases between. The CDR3 covers 13 residues. CDR1 is MNHNS and CDR2 is SASEGT in the germline V gene. CDR3 region: CASSEGGRETQYF. The CDR3 DNA is TGTGCCAGCAGTGAAGGAGGGAGGGAGACCCAGTACTTC.

This chain uses TRBV7-8 with TRBJ1-5; D gene ambiguous. There are 14 residues in the CDR3. V was clipped by 6 bases and J by 0 bases, with 9 bases between them. Germline V gene lookup returns CDR1 SGHVS and CDR2 FQNEAQ. The CDR3 DNA sequence: TGTGCCAGCAGTAAAGAGCTTAGCAATCAGCCCCAGCATTTT. Amino acids: CASSKELSNQPQHF.

V usage is TRBV7-9 and J usage is TRBJ1-3; D is uncertain. The ends were cut back, 5 bases at V and 2 bases at J, with 10 bases in the middle. Germline V lookup: CDR1 SEHNR, CDR2 FQNEAQ (reference sequence). The CDR3 extends over 14 amino acids. This chain's CDR3 is CASSERIAGNTIYF. The CDR3 DNA reads as TGTGCCAGCAGCGAGCGAATCGCTGGAAACACCATATATTTT. Full variable domain (rest looked up from reference TRBV7-9 and TRBJ1-3): DTGVSQNPRHKITKRGQNVTFRCDPISEHNRLYWYRQTLGQGPEFLTYFQNEAQLEKSRLLSDRFSAERPKGSFSTLEIQRTEQGDSAMYLCASSERIAGNTIYFGEGSWLTVV.

This clone was detected only a few times. This chain connects TRBV5-1 to TRBJ2-1; TRBD1 matches at 11 bases. The CDR3 has 15 amino acids. CDR1 SGHRS and CDR2 YFSETQ come from the germline V gene. The V gene end was trimmed by 2 bases and the J gene end by 8 bases; junction bases not matched to a gene: 6. The DNA for the CDR3 is TGCGCCAGCAGCTTAACCGGGACAGGGGGGGATGAGCAGTTCTTC. This translates into CASSLTGTGGDEQFF.

V gene TRBV27 combines with J gene TRBJ1-2; 7 bases are a match to TRBD1. V trimming: 10 bases; J trimming: 8 bases; junction bases outside the gene matches: 13. Germline values: CDR1 MNHEY, CDR2 SMNVEV (reference sequence). CDR3 length: 13 amino acids. CDR3 in amino acids: CATRGGLPGGYTF. The CDR3 DNA sequence: TGTGCCACCAGAGGGGGCCTCCCGGGGGGCTACACCTTC.

The gene calls are TRBV5-6 and TRBJ2-5, with TRBD2 identical over 11 bases. Germline CDR1 and CDR2: SGHDT and YYEEEE. This CDR3 is built from 18 residues. V lost 2 bases, J lost 5 bases, and 14 bases stayed unmatched. Here the CDR3 DNA reads TGTGCCAGCAGCTTAAGGACTAGCGGGCTCAGGAGGGGTGAGACCCAGTACTTC. It specifies CASSLRTSGLRRGETQYF.

This clone has a single count. V is TRBV7-2 and J is TRBJ2-2, with D perhaps matching TRBD1 (6 bases). V dropped 5 bases and J dropped 6 bases, with 13 bases sitting between them. Germline V gene sequence: CDR1 SGHTA, CDR2 FQGNSA. This CDR3 has 14 residues. This CDR3 reads CASSPGTLAGELFF. The CDR3 nucleotides are TGTGCCAGCAGCCCTGGGACACTCGCCGGGGAGCTGTTTTTT. The entire variable domain, with the rest obtained from reference TRBV7-2 and TRBJ2-2, is as follows: GAGVSQSPSNKVTEKGKDVELRCDPISGHTALYWYRQSLGQGLEFLIYFQGNSAPDKSGLPSDRFSAERTGGSVSTLTIQRTQQEDSAVYLCASSPGTLAGELFFGEGSRLTVL.

This clone was observed once. The rearrangement links TRBV6-6 to TRBJ1-4, with D possibly being TRBD1 (6 bases). Trimming left V 0 bases short and J 7 bases short, with 12 bases between. There are 15 residues in the CDR3. The germline V gene encodes CDR1 MNHNY and CDR2 SVGAGI (reference sequence). CDR3 residues: CASSYSAGVAEKLFF. In nucleotides, the CDR3 is TGTGCCAGCAGTTACTCGGCAGGGGTGGCTGAAAAACTGTTTTTT.

The chain combines TRBV4-3 with TRBJ2-7, with TRBD1 as a possible D gene (5 bases). CDR1 and CDR2 from the germline V gene are LGHNA and YSLEER. Trimming stripped 0 bases from V and 1 base from J, with 16 bases between. This CDR3 has 17 residues. For the CDR3, the DNA is TGCGCCAGCAGCCAAGATCCTACAGGCTCAGGGTCCTACGAGCAGTACTTC. This gives the protein CASSQDPTGSGSYEQYF.

The rearrangement joins TRBV11-2 to TRBJ1-1; D perhaps matches TRBD1 (5 bases). Germline CDR1 and CDR2: SGHAT and FQNNGV. V gave up 5 bases and J gave up 4 bases, with 11 bases separating them. The CDR3 contains 13 residues. CDR3 loop: CASSAQRGTEAFF. CDR3 nucleotide sequence: TGTGCCAGCAGCGCCCAAAGGGGCACTGAAGCTTTCTTT.

The chain is built from TRBV10-3 and TRBJ1-4; tentative D call: TRBD1 (5 bases). In germline, CDR1 is ENHRY, CDR2 SYGVKD. CDR3 size: 13 residues. With 6 bases removed from V and 8 bases from J, the gap between germline ends came to 13 bases. The CDR3 sequence is CAIRAGGDEKLFF. CDR3 DNA: TGTGCCATCAGGGCGGGGGGAGACGAAAAACTGTTTTTT.